One sample yielded the 9 T cell receptor beta chains listed below, sequenced in a study of blood T cell repertoires in COVID-19 (dated by TCRdb to the early 2020s). To prepare the library, the immunoSEQ multiplex PCR assay was applied. Entries here come from immuneACCESS through TCRdb and include only in-frame sequences with V and J called. Some clones fail to appear in such tables; in the studies checked, an unresolved V gene covers under half of the shortfall, and the cause of the remainder is unknown. The sample profile shows about 180,000 clones; under 85% of them were found once. The ten most abundant clones make up 6% to 8.5% of the sample. The sample consisted of peripheral blood. Source of these receptors: a woman aged 70-85 years with COVID-19, enrolled during active disease.

The chain combines TRBV10-2 with TRBJ2-7; 8 nucleotides match TRBD1. The V and J ends lost 4 bases and 3 bases, in that order; junction bases with no gene match: 8. There are 15 residues in the CDR3. The germline V gene has CDR1 WSHSY and CDR2 SAAADI. CDR3 sequence: CASSVRTGKDYEQYF. The CDR3 nucleotides are TGCGCCAGCAGTGTACGGACAGGGAAGGACTACGAGCAGTACTTC.

The CDR3 spells CASSSSYRGKNTEAFF. CDR3 nucleotide sequence: TGTGCCAGCAGCTCTTCATACAGGGGGAAGAACACTGAAGCTTTCTTT. This rearrangement joins TRBV7-9 to TRBJ1-1; 8 nucleotides align to TRBD1. Trimming at V came to 4 bases and at J to 1 base, leaving 8 bases not matched to a gene. There are 16 residues in the CDR3. Germline lookup yields CDR1 SEHNR and CDR2 FQNEAQ (reference sequence).

The chain links TRBV30 to TRBJ2-2; D is unresolved. There are 14 residues in the CDR3. Between the trimmed V and J ends, which lost 6 bases and 5 bases, there was a span of 16 bases. Germline V gives CDR1 GTSNPN, CDR2 SVGIG (reference sequence). The DNA of the CDR3 is TGTGCCTGCCAAGCCGGAGTTCGTACCGGGGAGCTGTTTTTT. This gives the protein CACQAGVRTGELFF.

Of note for this clone: The identical CDR3 is also encoded by other nucleotide sequences in the sample. The chain joins TRBV7-9 to TRBJ2-1, with D tentatively TRBD1 (5 bases). Germline V gene data show CDR1 as SEHNR and CDR2 as FQNEAQ (reference sequence). The length of the CDR3 is 16 residues. V shed 4 bases and J shed 0 bases, with 13 bases lying between them. The CDR3 DNA reads as TGTGCCAGCAGCTCCTCCAGGGCTAGCTCCTACAATGAGCAGTTCTTC. Amino acids: CASSSSRASSYNEQFF. Full variable domain (missing parts from reference TRBV7-9 and TRBJ2-1): DTGVSQNPRHKITKRGQNVTFRCDPISEHNRLYWYRQTLGQGPEFLTYFQNEAQLEKSRLLSDRFSAERPKGSFSTLEIQRTEQGDSAMYLCASSSSRASSYNEQFFGPGTRLTVL.

This sequence joins TRBV9 and TRBJ2-7; TRBD1 matches at 8 bases. The V segment lost 0 bases and the J segment 6 bases; nucleotides outside the gene matches: 8. CDR3 length: 15 residues. CDR1 is SGDLS, CDR2 YYNGEE, per germline. The DNA of the CDR3 is TGTGCCAGCAGCGTAGGCGGACAGGGTTACCGCGAGCAGTACTTC. It encodes CASSVGGQGYREQYF.

V usage is TRBV10-3 and J usage is TRBJ2-3, with 7 bases lining up with TRBD2. V shed 2 bases, J shed 6 bases, and the junction held 8 bases outside the gene matches. From germline, CDR1 is ENHRY and CDR2 SYGVKD. CDR3 size: 15 residues. The CDR3: CAISEPGGKKDTQYF. DNA for the CDR3: TGTGCCATCAGTGAGCCGGGAGGAAAAAAGGATACGCAGTATTTT.

The chain uses TRBV7-9 and TRBJ1-5; D remains unclear. The V gene's germline CDR1 is SEHNR and CDR2 FQNEAQ (reference sequence). Trimming removed 5 bases from V and 10 bases from J, with 18 bases in between. The length of the CDR3 is 14 residues. In DNA, the CDR3 is TGTGCCAGCAGCCCCGCGGGCAGCCCAGTACCCCAGCATTTT. Its translation: CASSPAGSPVPQHF.

The genes are TRBV27 and TRBJ2-7; 7 nucleotides match TRBD2. Germline V gene sequence: CDR1 MNHEY, CDR2 SMNVEV (reference sequence). The length of the CDR3 is 15 residues. The J segment lost 7 bases and the V segment lost 4 bases, leaving 13 bases of the junction unmatched. The CDR3: CASSSRTSRSWEQYF. The CDR3 nucleotides are TGTGCCAGCAGTTCCCGGACTAGTCGTTCCTGGGAGCAGTACTTC.

Details on this clone: Additional DNA sequences in this sample encode the identical CDR3. V and J are TRBV10-3 and TRBJ2-3; D is uncertain. The ends were cut back, 0 bases at V and 5 bases at J, with 3 bases in the middle. This CDR3 has 12 residues. Germline V gene lookup returns CDR1 ENHRY and CDR2 SYGVKD. The CDR3, as DNA: TGTGCCATCAGTGAGTCCAGAGATACGCAGTATTTT. Amino acids: CAISESRDTQYF.